Listed below are T cell receptor beta chains from one sample, sequenced in a study of response to subunit inactivated influenza vaccine. TCRdb reprocessed the RT-PCR reads with MiXCR, giving one entry per CDR3 protein. The repertoire consists of approximately 520,000 distinct CDR3 sequences, with 16% occurring once and the leading ten covering 2.5% to 3.5%. The source material was CD4+ T cells sorted from PBMCs, sampled less than 30 months after vaccination. All receptors derive from a man aged 45 to 75 who received an inactivated influenza vaccine. Both conserved end residues are part of each CDR3. A D gene is named only where the DNA matches it firmly. The size entry is marked missing in some rows and otherwise reads once, few, many or a size class.

v_call	j_call	d_call	clone_size	cdr3_nt	cdr3_aa
TRBV5-1	TRBJ2-3	TRBD2	.	TGCGCCAGCAGCATGGGACTAGCGGGAAACACAGATACGCAGTATTTT	CASSMGLAGNTDTQYF
TRBV20-1	TRBJ2-2	.	few	TGCAGTCAAACGGGGTTGGCCGGGGAGCTGTTTTTT	CSQTGLAGELFF
TRBV20-1	TRBJ2-3	.	.	TGCAGTGCCTCAAGTAGCGGCCCCAGCACAGATACGCAGTATTTT	CSASSSGPSTDTQYF
TRBV20-1	TRBJ1-3	TRBD1	.	TGCAGTGCTAGAGATCAGGGGGGTGGCCGCTCTGGAAACACCATATATTTT	CSARDQGGGRSGNTIYF
TRBV19	TRBJ2-7	TRBD2	.	TGTGCCAGTAGTACGAGCGGGACGCCCTCCTACGAGCAGTACTTC	CASSTSGTPSYEQYF
TRBV14	TRBJ2-3	TRBD2	.	TGTTCCAGCAGCCAAGCTAGCGGGAGATGGGGCACAGATACGCAGTATTTT	CSSSQASGRWGTDTQYF
TRBV7-2	TRBJ2-7	.	.	TGTGCCAGCAGCTTAGCGATTGACAGGACGGCCTACGAGCAGTACTTC	CASSLAIDRTAYEQYF
TRBV5-1	TRBJ2-5	TRBD2	few	TGCGCCAGCAGCTTGGGGGTAGCGGGGGATACCCAAGAGACCCAGTACTTC	CASSLGVAGDTQETQYF
TRBV7-2	TRBJ2-2	.	few	TGTGCCAGCAGTAAAAATAATGGCGGGATCACCGGGGAGCTGTTTTTT	CASSKNNGGITGELFF
TRBV20-1	TRBJ2-1	TRBD1	.	TGCAGTACTAGACAGGGGGCAAGGAATGAGCAGTTCTTC	CSTRQGARNEQFF
TRBV11-2	TRBJ2-4	TRBD1	.	TGTGCCAGCAGCTCGAAGGGTTGGGCAGGGGGCGGTGGCAAAAACATTCAGTACTTC	CASSSKGWAGGGGKNIQYF
TRBV24-1	TRBJ2-3	TRBD2	few	TGTGCCACCAGTCTTAGCGGGAGGCCCACAGATACGCAGTATTTT	CATSLSGRPTDTQYF
TRBV5-8	TRBJ2-7	TRBD1	.	TGTGCCAGCAGCTTAAGACAGGGGAAGCACTTC	CASSLRQGKHF
TRBV19	TRBJ1-1	.	.	TGTGCCAGTAGTATAGTCACCGGGTGGGGGACTGAAGCTTTCTTT	CASSIVTGWGTEAFF
TRBV20-1	TRBJ1-1	.	few	TGCAGTGCTAGAGGATTAAAGTTTGAAGAGGGTAACACTGAAGCTTTCTTT	CSARGLKFEEGNTEAFF
TRBV18	TRBJ2-1	.	few	TGTGCCAGCTCACCACTATCCGGTGAGCAGTTCTTC	CASSPLSGEQFF